These 23 T cell receptor beta chains share one sample of origin, sequenced in a study of PD-1 blockade in classical Hodgkin lymphoma. The protocol was immunoSEQ multiplex PCR, while the TCRdb copy is restricted to in-frame clones and leaves out a portion. The table has fewer than 50,000 clones, about three quarters seen once. Time point reported: cycle 4 day 1 (C4D1), after more than five weeks of nivolumab. Each patient's relapse followed autologous stem cell transplantation, and brentuximab vedotin exposure varied. Specimen: peripheral blood mononuclear cells (PBMCs), collected before the fourth cycle of nivolumab. These receptors all come from a human donor with classical Hodgkin lymphoma.

The genes are TRBV10-1 and TRBJ2-4; 9 nucleotides align to TRBD1. The CDR3 runs 17 residues. With V trimmed by 6 bases and J by 0 bases, 9 bases remained unmatched. The V gene's germline CDR1 is WNHNN and CDR2 SYGVQD (reference sequence). The CDR3: CASRGTGMGVAKNIQYF. The CDR3 DNA is TGCGCCAGCAGGGGGACAGGGATGGGGGTAGCCAAAAACATTCAGTACTTC.

The chain uses TRBV20-1 and TRBJ1-2; unclear D gene. This CDR3 spans 11 amino acids. The germline V gene encodes CDR1 DFQATT and CDR2 SNEGSKA (reference sequence). V was shortened by 5 bases and J by 3 bases, with 7 bases between the two germline ends. The CDR3 bases are TGCAGTGCTCGGACTGACTATGGCTACACCTTC. Its protein is CSARTDYGYTF.

The V and J genes are TRBV4-2 and TRBJ2-2; 10 bases match TRBD2. The trim removed 1 base at V and 4 bases at J, leaving 3 bases unmatched. Germline-derived CDR1 and CDR2 are LGHNA and YNFKEQ. This CDR3 region has 16 residues. The CDR3 sequence is CASSQASGGFTGELFF. CDR3 DNA sequence: TGTGCCAGCAGCCAAGCTAGCGGGGGATTCACCGGGGAGCTGTTTTTT.

The rearrangement uses TRBV4-1 and TRBJ2-5, with TRBD1 matching 8 bases. V lost 3 bases and J lost 5; bases outside the gene matches: 8. The CDR3 consists of 15 residues. The germline V gene has CDR1 MGHRA and CDR2 YSYEKL. Here the CDR3 DNA reads TGCGCCAGCAGCCAGTGGACAGGGAGTGTCGAGACCCAGTACTTC. It encodes CASSQWTGSVETQYF.

This chain joins TRBV19 and TRBJ2-2; a possible D gene is TRBD1 (6 bases). V gave up 4 bases and J gave up 4 bases, with 7 bases separating them. CDR3 length equals 13 residues. Germline CDR1 reads LNHDA; CDR2 reads SQIVND (reference sequence). CDR3 sequence (DNA): TGTGCCAGTAGTAGCAGGGGCACCGGGGAGCTGTTTTTT. Amino acid sequence: CASSSRGTGELFF.

The V call is TRBV7-2, the J call TRBJ1-2; no clear D gene. This CDR3 has 13 residues. Germline V gene sequence: CDR1 SGHTA, CDR2 FQGNSA. V gave up 5 bases and J gave up 4 bases, with 11 bases separating them. The CDR3 loop is CASSLAGPYGYTF. Written as DNA, the CDR3 is TGTGCCAGCAGCCTGGCAGGACCCTATGGCTACACCTTC. Looking up the rest from reference TRBV7-2 and TRBJ1-2 gives the full variable domain: GAGVSQSPSNKVTEKGKDVELRCDPISGHTALYWYRQSLGQGLEFLIYFQGNSAPDKSGLPSDRFSAERTGGSVSTLTIQRTQQEDSAVYLCASSLAGPYGYTFGSGTRLTVV.

This chain links TRBV15 with TRBJ1-2; TRBD1 agrees at 8 bases. Looked up from germline, CDR1 is LNHNV and CDR2 is YYDKDF (reference sequence). With V trimmed by 0 bases and J by 4 bases, 4 bases remained unmatched. The CDR3 has 15 residues. CDR3 nucleotide sequence: TGTGCCACCAGCAGAGATAGGACAGGGATCTATGGCTACACCTTC. This encodes CATSRDRTGIYGYTF.

V and J are TRBV5-4 and TRBJ1-1; no clear D. The V end lost 0 bases, the J end lost 3 bases, and 12 bases lay between the germline ends. This CDR3 is 15 amino acids long. Germline CDR1 SGHNT, CDR2 YYREEE (reference sequence). DNA of the CDR3: TGTGCCAGCAGCTTGGCCTTCCCCGGAGACACTGAAGCTTTCTTT. This encodes CASSLAFPGDTEAFF.

Concerning this clone: Other DNA sequences in this sample translate to the same CDR3. The chain links TRBV18 to TRBJ1-4; D is uncertain. The CDR3 loop spans 13 amino acids. The V gene lost 2 bases and the J gene lost 5 bases, with 6 bases spanning the gap. Germline CDR1 and CDR2: KGHSH and LQKENI. CDR3 in amino acids: CASSPGGNEKLFF. CDR3 sequence (DNA): TGTGCCAGCTCACCAGGAGGCAATGAAAAACTGTTTTTT.

The rearrangement links TRBV5-6 to TRBJ1-5; a weak D match, TRBD1 (6 bases). Germline-derived CDR1 and CDR2 are SGHDT and YYEEEE. Between the trimmed V and J ends, which lost 3 bases and 7 bases, there was a span of 11 bases. This CDR3 has 13 amino acids. The CDR3 DNA is TGTGCCAGCAGCTGGGGGGGGCAGCAGCCCCAGCATTTT. Protein product: CASSWGGQQPQHF.

The chain links TRBV19 to TRBJ1-5, with D maybe TRBD1 (6 bases). Germline CDR1 LNHDA, CDR2 SQIVND (reference sequence). The CDR3 totals 17 residues. Trimming took 5 bases from V and 0 from J, leaving 17 bases between them. CDR3 residues: CASSSPGQSFSNQPQHF. The CDR3 DNA is TGTGCCAGTAGTTCCCCGGGACAAAGCTTTAGCAATCAGCCCCAGCATTTT.

The chain has TRBV7-2 and TRBJ2-7, with 9 bases matching TRBD1. The ends lost 4 bases at V and 7 bases at J; junction bases unmatched: 5. There are 13 residues in the CDR3. From germline, CDR1 is SGHTA and CDR2 FQGNSA. In nucleotides, the CDR3 is TGTGCCAGCAGCTACGACAGGGGGAGAGAGCAGTACTTC. It codes for CASSYDRGREQYF.

V gene TRBV4-2 combines with J gene TRBJ1-3; 11 bases agree with TRBD1. With V trimmed by 4 bases and J by 4 bases, 6 bases remained unmatched. Per germline, CDR1 LGHNA and CDR2 YNFKEQ. The CDR3 has 16 amino acids. Here the CDR3 DNA reads TGTGCCAGCAGCCTAGCGGGACAGGGGGAAGGAAACACCATATATTTT. It translates to CASSLAGQGEGNTIYF.

The chain couples TRBV2 to TRBJ2-7, with TRBD1 identical over 12 bases. The CDR3 length is 12 residues. Germline-derived CDR1 and CDR2 are SNHLY and FYNNEI. With 11 bases clipped from V and 4 bases from J, the junction kept 3 bases outside the gene matches. Here the CDR3 DNA reads TGTGCCGGGGGACAGGGGGCTTACGAGCAGTACTTC. Protein product: CAGGQGAYEQYF.

This clone was counted a few times. This specimen includes other DNA sequences encoding the same CDR3. This chain joins TRBV4-3 and TRBJ2-7; D gene ambiguous. V was pared by 0 bases and J by 0 bases, with 6 bases between. CDR3 length: 14 residues. Germline V gene lookup returns CDR1 LGHNA and CDR2 YSLEER. The CDR3 DNA follows: TGCGCCAGCAGCCAAGAAAGAGTCTCCTACGAGCAGTACTTC. It specifies CASSQERVSYEQYF.

The rearrangement uses TRBV18 and TRBJ1-1, with D uncertain. Germline CDR1 and CDR2: KGHSH and LQKENI. V lost 1 base and J lost 6, with 9 bases in between. This CDR3 has 13 amino acids. The CDR3 here is CASSPLSYAEAFF. The CDR3 DNA follows: TGTGCCAGCTCACCACTTTCTTACGCTGAAGCTTTCTTT.

The V and J genes are TRBV9 and TRBJ2-1, with D unresolved. Trimming took off 0 bases at V and 0 bases at J, with 13 bases between the two ends. The CDR3 consists of 17 residues. Germline V gene lookup returns CDR1 SGDLS and CDR2 YYNGEE. CDR3 nucleotide sequence: TGTGCCAGCAGCGTAGTACCCTCAACCAACTCCTACAATGAGCAGTTCTTC. This codes for CASSVVPSTNSYNEQFF.

This clone was found once. The chain is built from TRBV5-1 and TRBJ2-3, with D possibly being TRBD2 (6 bases). The germline CDR1 and CDR2 sequences are SGHRS and YFSETQ. V was pared by 0 bases and J by 0 bases, with 8 bases between. The CDR3 extends over 15 amino acids. The CDR3 loop reads CASSLAGGSTDTQYF. The CDR3 DNA is TGCGCCAGCAGCTTGGCCGGGGGAAGCACAGATACGCAGTATTTT. Supplemented by reference TRBV5-1 and TRBJ2-3, the full variable domain reads KAGVTQTPRYLIKTRGQQVTLSCSPISGHRSVSWYQQTPGQGLQFLFEYFSETQRNKGNFPGRFSGRQFSNSRSEMNVSTLELGDSALYLCASSLAGGSTDTQYFGPGTRLTVL.

The CDR3 DNA sequence: TGTGCCAGCAGCCTTACTAGAGGGGCAGAAACCTACGAGCAGTACTTC. It codes for CASSLTRGAETYEQYF. V gene TRBV27 combines with J gene TRBJ2-7; D is tentatively TRBD1 or TRBD2 (5 bases each). Trimming cost V 6 bases and J 2 bases, with 20 bases left between them. The CDR3 consists of 16 residues. Per germline, CDR1 MNHEY and CDR2 SMNVEV (reference sequence).

This chain uses TRBV19 with TRBJ1-1, with TRBD1 matching over 10 bases. The ends lost 5 bases at V and 3 bases at J; junction bases unmatched: 3. Looked up from germline, CDR1 is LNHDA and CDR2 is SQIVND (reference sequence). The CDR3 consists of 14 residues. DNA of the CDR3: TGTGCCAGTAGTCTAGGGACAGGGGACACTGAAGCTTTCTTT. As protein: CASSLGTGDTEAFF.

This chain joins TRBV11-2 and TRBJ1-2, with D possibly TRBD1 on 5 matching bases. The CDR3 totals 15 residues. Trimming took 1 base from V and 2 from J, leaving 11 bases between them. Germline CDR1 is SGHAT and CDR2 is FQNNGV. The CDR3 DNA reads as TGTGCCAGCAGCTTAGTTGCAGGGTGGAACTATGGCTACACCTTC. Translating gives CASSLVAGWNYGYTF.

The CDR3 protein is CASSEATTSNYGYTF. The CDR3 nucleotides read TGTGCCAGCAGTGAAGCAACGACCTCGAACTATGGCTACACCTTC. This rearrangement joins TRBV6-1 to TRBJ1-2, with D unclear. The length of the CDR3 is 15 residues. The V end lost 0 bases, the J end lost 2 bases, and 10 bases lay between the germline ends. Germline CDR1 is MNHNS and CDR2 is SASEGT.

J is TRBJ2-7 and V is TRBV18; unclear D gene. Trimming removed 4 bases from V and 5 bases from J, with 12 bases in between. This CDR3 has 13 amino acids. The V gene's germline CDR1 is KGHSH and CDR2 LQKENI. As DNA, the CDR3 is TGTGCCAGCTCACTAAGATCCCAAGACGAGCAGTACTTC. As protein: CASSLRSQDEQYF.